These 26 T cell receptor beta chains originate from one sample sequenced in a study of T-cell reconstitution after alpha-beta-depleted transplantation in children. Unique molecular identifiers were used to barcode this TCRbeta library. One entry per CDR3 protein, called by TCRdb with MiXCR from the PCR reads. The data show about 110,000 distinct CDR3 sequences, approximately 10% seen once. The starting material was PBMCs, obtained before TCRalphabeta/CD19-depleted stem cell transplant. The source is a boy aged 2-15 years with acute lymphoblastic leukemia, due to receive a stem cell transplant.

V usage is TRBV6-1 and J usage is TRBJ2-5, with D unclear. Trimming pared 2 bases from V and 5 bases from J, leaving 9 bases between. Germline loops: CDR1 MNHNS, CDR2 SASEGT. This CDR3 spans 13 amino acids. The CDR3 spells CASSELDKETQYF. CDR3 DNA sequence: TGTGCCAGCAGTGAACTGGATAAGGAGACCCAGTACTTC.

This clonotype was counted many times. The V gene is TRBV6-1, the J gene TRBJ2-1; D may be TRBD2 (6 bases). Germline lookup yields CDR1 MNHNS and CDR2 SASEGT. The CDR3 has 15 amino acids. Trimming removed 1 base from V and 3 bases from J, with 10 bases in between. This CDR3 reads CASSEDLGLYNEQFF. The DNA of the CDR3 is TGTGCCAGCAGTGAAGACTTGGGACTCTACAATGAGCAGTTCTTC.

This CDR3 is CSARGLAGGSYEQYF. The CDR3 region has the DNA TGCAGTGCCCGGGGACTAGCGGGAGGATCTTACGAGCAGTACTTC. This chain joins TRBV20-1 and TRBJ2-7; TRBD2 agrees at 15 bases. The CDR3 spans 15 residues. Germline V CDR1 and CDR2: DFQATT, SNEGSKA (reference sequence). J lost 4 bases, V lost 6 bases, and 7 bases had no gene match.

This clonotype was detected a few times. This sequence joins TRBV4-1 and TRBJ1-2; 12 nucleotides align to TRBD1. The V gene's germline CDR1 is MGHRA and CDR2 YSYEKL. The CDR3 runs to 18 residues. The junction had 10 bases not matched to a gene; V was cut back by 1 base and J by 4 bases. Here the CDR3 DNA reads TGCGCCAGCAGCCAAGTTCCGGGACAGGGGGCTTCTCCCTATGGCTACACCTTC. Translation gives CASSQVPGQGASPYGYTF.

This clonotype was found a few times. The rearrangement joins TRBV6-5 to TRBJ1-2, with a tentative D call TRBD1 (6 bases). The V and J ends lost 4 bases and 5 bases respectively, with 14 bases between them. Looked up from germline, CDR1 is MNHEY and CDR2 is SVGAGI. CDR3 length: 14 residues. CDR3 DNA: TGTGCCAGCAGTTCCCAGGGGCGCCGGTATGGCTACACCTTC. Amino acids: CASSSQGRRYGYTF.

The chain couples TRBV7-9 to TRBJ2-1, with D perhaps TRBD1 (5 bases). CDR1 is SEHNR and CDR2 is FQNEAQ in the germline V gene (reference sequence). This CDR3 comprises 14 residues. V was trimmed by 5 bases and J by 6 bases, leaving 14 bases between them. CDR3 amino acids: CASSEMAGFNEQFF. The CDR3 DNA reads TGTGCCAGCAGCGAGATGGCAGGGTTCAATGAGCAGTTCTTC. Full variable domain (rest looked up from reference TRBV7-9 and TRBJ2-1): DTGVSQNPRHKITKRGQNVTFRCDPISEHNRLYWYRQTLGQGPEFLTYFQNEAQLEKSRLLSDRFSAERPKGSFSTLEIQRTEQGDSAMYLCASSEMAGFNEQFFGPGTRLTVL.

At least ten counts were recorded for this clonotype. This chain joins TRBV4-1 and TRBJ2-3; TRBD2 agrees at 8 bases. Looked up from germline, CDR1 is MGHRA and CDR2 is YSYEKL. The CDR3 consists of 14 residues. With 4 bases clipped from V and 5 bases from J, the junction kept 5 bases outside the gene matches. The CDR3 nucleotides are TGCGCCAGCAGCCCCCAGCGGGAGTTAGATACGCAGTATTTT. It yields the protein CASSPQRELDTQYF.

This clonotype has more than one count but fewer than ten. The chain has TRBV20-1 and TRBJ1-5, with 7 bases matching TRBD1. Germline assignment: CDR1 DFQATT and CDR2 SNEGSKA (reference sequence). The CDR3 loop spans 14 amino acids. V shed 4 bases and J 0 bases; nucleotides not matched to a gene: 3. CDR3: CSAKTGTSNQPQHF. The DNA of the CDR3 is TGCAGTGCTAAGACAGGGACTAGCAATCAGCCCCAGCATTTT.

The V and J genes are TRBV29-1 and TRBJ2-1; 7 bases align to TRBD2. The CDR3 has 21 amino acids. Germline CDR1 and CDR2: SQVTM and ANQGSEA. V lost 7 bases, J lost 2 bases, and 29 bases stayed unmatched. The CDR3 loop reads CSGACPIPQQLREVTYNEQFF. The CDR3 DNA follows: TGCAGCGGTGCTTGCCCCATCCCCCAACAACTACGGGAGGTTACCTACAATGAGCAGTTCTTC.

The V gene is TRBV4-2, the J gene TRBJ1-2; 10 bases agree with TRBD1. This CDR3 has 13 residues. V was pared by 3 bases and J by 10 bases, with 5 bases of the junction left unmatched. Per the germline V gene, CDR1 is LGHNA and CDR2 is YNFKEQ. In DNA form, the CDR3 reads TGTGCCAGCAGCCAGGGACAGGGGAAGGACTACACCTTC. It codes for CASSQGQGKDYTF.

The gene calls are TRBV6-6 and TRBJ2-7; D is perhaps TRBD1 or TRBD2 (5 bases each). This CDR3 is 12 amino acids long. V gave up 6 bases and J gave up 7 bases, with 13 bases separating them. Germline V gene lookup returns CDR1 MNHNY and CDR2 SVGAGI (reference sequence). CDR3 loop: CASSRGEKEQYF. CDR3 DNA: TGTGCCAGCAGCCGAGGGGAGAAAGAGCAGTACTTC.

On this clonotype itself: One end of the junction fails to match germline, which may point to a read error. The V gene is TRBV20-1, the J gene TRBJ2-7; D gene unclear. Germline loops: CDR1 DFQATT, CDR2 SNEGSKA (reference sequence). The CDR3 spans 15 residues. The CDR3 is CSARDPTESADEQHF. The CDR3 nucleotides read TGCAGTGCTAGAGATCCGACGGAATCCGCCGACGAGCAGCACTTC.

This clonotype was detected only a few times. The V gene is TRBV20-1, the J gene TRBJ2-1; 8 nucleotides align to TRBD1. J was trimmed by 4 bases and V by 6 bases; bases with no gene match: 8. The CDR3 totals 14 residues. Looked up from germline, CDR1 is DFQATT and CDR2 is SNEGSKA (reference sequence). The CDR3 nucleotides read TGCAGTGCCGGACAGGGAAGACTTTACAATGAGCAGTTCTTC. The encoded protein is CSAGQGRLYNEQFF.

The chain couples TRBV10-3 to TRBJ2-3, with D uncertain. The CDR3 sequence is 12 residues long. Germline CDR1 is ENHRY and CDR2 is SYGVKD. The V end was cut by 4 bases, the J end by 6 bases, with 8 bases between. The CDR3 here is CAISALGDTQYF. CDR3 nucleotide sequence: TGTGCCATCAGTGCCTTAGGGGATACGCAGTATTTT.

The V gene is TRBV7-8, the J gene TRBJ2-3, with TRBD2 matching over 9 bases. The CDR3 extends over 15 amino acids. Germline V gene lookup returns CDR1 SGHVS and CDR2 FQNEAQ. Trimming cost V 3 bases and J 4 bases; bases outside gene matches: 5. The DNA of the CDR3 is TGTGCCAGCAGCTTCAATGCGGGAGGGGCAGATACGCAGTATTTT. It codes for CASSFNAGGADTQYF. The full variable domain, completed using reference TRBV7-8 and TRBJ2-3, is GAGVSQSPRYKVAKRGQDVALRCDPISGHVSLFWYQQALGQGPEFLTYFQNEAQLDKSGLPSDRFFAERPEGSVSTLKIQRTQQEDSAVYLCASSFNAGGADTQYFGPGTRLTVL.

This clonotype has ten or more counts. V usage is TRBV7-2 and J usage is TRBJ2-1; tentatively, D is TRBD2 (5 bases). Germline assignment: CDR1 SGHTA and CDR2 FQGNSA. The CDR3 contains 14 residues. Trimming took 1 base from V and 10 from J, leaving 14 bases between them. CDR3 nucleotide sequence: TGTGCCAGCAGCTTAGGGACTTCTATCCCCGAGCAGTTCTTC. Protein sequence: CASSLGTSIPEQFF. The complete variable domain, with remaining parts taken from reference TRBV7-2 and TRBJ2-1, reads GAGVSQSPSNKVTEKGKDVELRCDPISGHTALYWYRQSLGQGLEFLIYFQGNSAPDKSGLPSDRFSAERTGGSVSTLTIQRTQQEDSAVYLCASSLGTSIPEQFFGPGTRLTVL.

This clonotype was picked up a small number of times. The V and J genes are TRBV5-1 and TRBJ2-7; 8 nucleotides match TRBD2. CDR1 is SGHRS, CDR2 YFSETQ, per germline. V was clipped by 4 bases and J by 4 bases; unmatched bases: 7. The length of the CDR3 is 14 residues. Here the CDR3 reads CASSPSGSAYEQYF. The CDR3 nucleotides read TGCGCCAGCAGCCCGAGCGGGAGTGCGTACGAGCAGTACTTC. Full variable domain (outside the CDR3, taken from reference TRBV5-1 and TRBJ2-7): KAGVTQTPRYLIKTRGQQVTLSCSPISGHRSVSWYQQTPGQGLQFLFEYFSETQRNKGNFPGRFSGRQFSNSRSEMNVSTLELGDSALYLCASSPSGSAYEQYFGPGTRLTVT.

In this sample, this clonotype turned up a few times. The chain carries TRBV20-1 and TRBJ2-1; 11 bases are a match to TRBD2. V lost 0 bases, J lost 3 bases, and 1 base stayed unmatched. CDR3 size: 15 residues. CDR1 DFQATT and CDR2 SNEGSKA come from the germline V gene (reference sequence). In nucleotides, the CDR3 is TGCAGTGCTAGAGATAGCGGGAGGGACTACAATGAGCAGTTCTTC. It specifies CSARDSGRDYNEQFF.

The chain recombines TRBV10-3 with TRBJ2-1; D is perhaps TRBD2 (6 bases). Trimming shortened V by 11 bases and J by 8 bases, and 16 bases separated the two germline ends. The CDR3 is made up of 12 amino acids. Per the germline V gene, CDR1 is ENHRY and CDR2 is SYGVKD. The CDR3 loop is CASSLTGDEQFF. The CDR3 DNA follows: TGTGCCTCCTCACTAACGGGGGATGAGCAGTTCTTC.

There are many counts of this clonotype. V gene TRBV12-3 or TRBV12-4 combines with J gene TRBJ2-2; 9 bases agree with TRBD2. This CDR3 spans 16 amino acids. V lost 5 bases and J lost 0; bases outside the gene matches: 4. CDR3 residues: CASSLGLATNTGELFF. CDR3 DNA: TGTGCCAGCAGTCTCGGACTAGCGACGAACACCGGGGAGCTGTTTTTT.

This clonotype was recorded a few times. This rearrangement joins TRBV5-4 to TRBJ1-3, with 7 bases that match TRBD1. In germline, CDR1 is SGHNT, CDR2 YYREEE (reference sequence). V shed 4 bases, J shed 2 bases, and the junction held 6 bases outside the gene matches. The CDR3 has 15 amino acids. The CDR3 nucleotides read TGTGCCAGCAGCGGGACTACAGGGGCTGGAAACACCATATATTTT. Its protein is CASSGTTGAGNTIYF.

In its sample, this clonotype was seen a few times. The gene calls are TRBV20-1 and TRBJ1-1; possible D gene TRBD1, 6 bases. Trimming cost V 0 bases and J 0 bases, with 14 bases left between them. This CDR3 is 16 amino acids long. Germline lookup yields CDR1 DFQATT and CDR2 SNEGSKA (reference sequence). The CDR3: CSARDWRGGMNTEAFF. CDR3 bases: TGCAGTGCTAGAGATTGGAGGGGGGGCATGAACACTGAAGCTTTCTTT.

J is TRBJ2-3 and V is TRBV10-1; 13 nucleotides align to TRBD2. The CDR3 consists of 19 residues. The V gene end was trimmed by 5 bases and the J gene end by 0 bases; junction bases not matched to a gene: 11. Germline V gene data show CDR1 as WNHNN and CDR2 as SYGVQD (reference sequence). The CDR3 DNA sequence: TGCGCCAGCAGTCCCGGACTAGCGGGGGATCGTTCTAGCACAGATACGCAGTATTTT. Protein sequence: CASSPGLAGDRSSTDTQYF.

The rearrangement joins TRBV5-1 to TRBJ2-1, with 12 bases fitting TRBD2. The CDR3 loop spans 16 amino acids. Germline loops: CDR1 SGHRS, CDR2 YFSETQ. V gave up 3 bases and J gave up 3 bases; unmatched junction bases: 4. Here the CDR3 DNA reads TGCGCCAGCAGCTCGGGACTAGCGGGTATCTACAATGAGCAGTTCTTC. It yields the protein CASSSGLAGIYNEQFF. The full variable domain, rest sourced from reference TRBV5-1 and TRBJ2-1, is KAGVTQTPRYLIKTRGQQVTLSCSPISGHRSVSWYQQTPGQGLQFLFEYFSETQRNKGNFPGRFSGRQFSNSRSEMNVSTLELGDSALYLCASSSGLAGIYNEQFFGPGTRLTVL.

This clonotype was counted a few times. One end of the junction does not line up with germline, which may come from a read error. This chain's CDR3 is CASSERGLAGPTCIF. The CDR3 DNA follows: TGTGCCAGCAGTGAAAGGGGTTTAGCGGGCCCTACTTGCATTTTC. The chain links TRBV6-1 to TRBJ2-7, with 7 bases lining up with TRBD2. In germline, CDR1 is MNHNS, CDR2 SASEGT. CDR3 length: 15 amino acids.

The chain combines TRBV7-2 with TRBJ2-7; TRBD2 might be the D (5 bases). Trimming stripped 4 bases from V and 7 bases from J, with 11 bases between. This CDR3 contains 12 residues. CDR1 is SGHTA and CDR2 is FQGNSA in the germline V gene. CDR3 sequence: CASSSLRGEQYF. The CDR3 bases are TGTGCCAGCAGCTCGTTACGGGGTGAGCAGTACTTC.